The clone carrying this T cell receptor beta chain was seen a handful of times. Its matching antigen is unknown. The second PCR ran roughly 6 to 11 cycles with a sample-barcoded 5' primer and J-beta primers. Each single sample gave us at least 3 million CDR3-containing paired-end reads. TCRdb re-analysed the 5' RACE reads in MiXCR, keeping a single row per CDR3 protein. Of some 1.5 million distinct CDR3 sequences listed, approximately 28% are singletons. This sample was taken from a study of blood T cells in healthy people across ages. Study findings and constraints: Per million T cells, TCR beta diversity dropped about linearly as age rose.

V lost 3 bases and J lost 1, with 12 bases in between. Looked up from germline, CDR1 is DFQATT and CDR2 is SNEGSKA (reference sequence). The CDR3 has 14 residues. The chain carries TRBV20-1 and TRBJ1-1; D may be TRBD1 (5 bases). The TCR was taken from a woman between 25 and 40 years old in good health. Sequencing was performed on blood. This CDR3 is CSARGQEANTEAFF. As DNA, the CDR3 is TGCAGTGCTAGGGGGCAGGAAGCGAACACTGAAGCTTTCTTT.